A selection of T cell receptor beta chains follows, all from one sample in a study of blood T cells in healthy people across ages. TCRdb itself ran the 5' RACE reads through MiXCR, one entry per CDR3 protein. The table shows 250,000 to 300,000 distinct CDR3 sequences, with around 29% occurring only once. Sample: blood. All receptors derive from a woman in her 70s in good health. Both conserved end residues are part of each CDR3. The order of the fields is clone size, V gene, J gene, D gene, CDR3 protein, CDR3 DNA. The D gene is left open where the match is weak. Expanded clones are given a class, and other clones once, few, many or no size at all.

clone_size: once; v_call: TRBV7-9; j_call: TRBJ1-2; d_call: TRBD1; cdr3_aa: CASSSTPGQVPFEGGYTF; cdr3_nt: TGTGCCAGCAGCTCGACGCCGGGACAGGTGCCTTTTGAGGGTGGCTACACCTTC
clone_size: many; v_call: TRBV9; j_call: TRBJ2-3; d_call: .; cdr3_aa: CASGERSNGPNTQYF; cdr3_nt: TGTGCCAGCGGCGAGAGATCAAACGGGCCAAATACGCAGTATTTT
clone_size: .; v_call: TRBV5-1; j_call: TRBJ1-2; d_call: TRBD1; cdr3_aa: CASSLRGGTGNRYGYTF; cdr3_nt: TGTGCCAGCAGCTTGCGTGGTGGGACAGGAAATCGCTATGGCTACACCTTC
clone_size: few; v_call: TRBV10-3; j_call: TRBJ2-7; d_call: .; cdr3_aa: CATQGTTYEQYF; cdr3_nt: TGTGCCACCCAGGGGACTACCTACGAGCAGTACTTC
clone_size: .; v_call: TRBV10-3; j_call: TRBJ1-1; d_call: .; cdr3_aa: CAISGLGNTEAFF; cdr3_nt: TGTGCCATCAGTGGATTGGGTAACACTGAAGCTTTCTTT
clone_size: .; v_call: TRBV6-6; j_call: TRBJ1-5; d_call: TRBD1; cdr3_aa: CASSPGTGAMTQHF; cdr3_nt: TGTGCCAGCAGCCCCGGGACAGGGGCTATGACCCAGCATTTT
clone_size: .; v_call: TRBV5-1; j_call: TRBJ2-1; d_call: TRBD2; cdr3_aa: CASSLAVAGGAGEQFF; cdr3_nt: TGCGCCAGCAGCTTGGCGGTAGCGGGAGGGGCTGGGGAGCAGTTCTTC
clone_size: .; v_call: TRBV10-2; j_call: TRBJ2-3; d_call: .; cdr3_aa: CASSDSPTDTQYF; cdr3_nt: TGCGCCAGTAGTGACAGCCCCACAGATACGCAGTATTTT
clone_size: few; v_call: TRBV12-3/TRBV12-4; j_call: TRBJ2-5; d_call: TRBD1; cdr3_aa: CASSLVRGPTQYF; cdr3_nt: TGTGCCAGCAGTTTGGTGAGGGGGCCGACCCAGTACTTC
clone_size: .; v_call: TRBV20-1; j_call: TRBJ2-1; d_call: .; cdr3_aa: CSALNNEQFF; cdr3_nt: TGCAGTGCTCTCAACAATGAGCAGTTCTTC
clone_size: .; v_call: TRBV28; j_call: TRBJ2-3; d_call: TRBD1; cdr3_aa: CASRKGQGATDTQYF; cdr3_nt: TGTGCCAGCAGAAAGGGACAGGGGGCAACAGATACGCAGTATTTT
clone_size: many; v_call: TRBV7-9; j_call: TRBJ2-5; d_call: TRBD1; cdr3_aa: CASSAGTASEETQYF; cdr3_nt: TGTGCCAGCAGCGCAGGGACAGCCTCCGAAGAGACCCAGTACTTC
clone_size: .; v_call: TRBV28; j_call: TRBJ2-1; d_call: TRBD2; cdr3_aa: CASELAGAYNEQFF; cdr3_nt: TGTGCCAGCGAACTAGCGGGAGCCTACAATGAGCAGTTCTTC
clone_size: .; v_call: TRBV5-1; j_call: TRBJ2-1; d_call: .; cdr3_aa: CASSSPFNEQFF; cdr3_nt: TGCGCCAGCAGCTCCCCGTTCAATGAGCAGTTCTTC
clone_size: .; v_call: TRBV5-1; j_call: TRBJ1-3; d_call: .; cdr3_aa: CASSLGSTSGNTIYF; cdr3_nt: TGCGCCAGCAGCTTGGGATCCACCTCTGGAAACACCATATATTTT
clone_size: few; v_call: TRBV20-1; j_call: TRBJ1-5; d_call: .; cdr3_aa: CSARPTLGQPQHF; cdr3_nt: TGCAGTGCTAGGCCCACCCTTGGTCAGCCCCAGCACTTT
clone_size: .; v_call: TRBV20-1; j_call: TRBJ2-2; d_call: .; cdr3_aa: CSARDRPGELFF; cdr3_nt: TGCAGTGCTAGAGATCGCCCCGGGGAGCTGTTTTTT
clone_size: .; v_call: TRBV28; j_call: TRBJ2-7; d_call: .; cdr3_aa: CASRDSRNEQYF; cdr3_nt: TGTGCCAGCAGAGACTCTAGAAACGAGCAGTACTTC
clone_size: .; v_call: TRBV4-1; j_call: TRBJ2-2; d_call: .; cdr3_aa: CASSQGPMTRELFF; cdr3_nt: TGCGCCAGCAGCCAAGGACCGATGACCCGGGAGCTGTTTTTT
clone_size: .; v_call: TRBV12-3/TRBV12-4; j_call: TRBJ2-5; d_call: .; cdr3_aa: CASPLRPGTGETQYF; cdr3_nt: TGTGCCAGCCCTCTTAGACCGGGGACTGGGGAGACCCAGTACTTC
clone_size: .; v_call: TRBV3-1; j_call: TRBJ2-1; d_call: .; cdr3_aa: CASRDSGVSYNEQFF; cdr3_nt: TGTGCCAGCAGGGACAGCGGGGTCTCCTACAATGAGCAGTTCTTC
clone_size: .; v_call: TRBV6-1; j_call: TRBJ2-5; d_call: TRBD2; cdr3_aa: CAGRIKPGTSGRETRYF; cdr3_nt: TGTGCCGGCAGAATAAAACCGGGGACTAGCGGGCGAGAGACCCGGTACTTC
clone_size: many; v_call: TRBV28; j_call: TRBJ2-1; d_call: .; cdr3_aa: CASGAVEQFF; cdr3_nt: TGTGCCAGCGGAGCGGTTGAGCAGTTCTTC
clone_size: .; v_call: TRBV27; j_call: TRBJ2-3; d_call: .; cdr3_aa: CASGPGLSTDTQYF; cdr3_nt: TGTGCCAGCGGACCGGGACTTTCCACAGATACGCAGTATTTT
clone_size: few; v_call: TRBV5-1; j_call: TRBJ2-3; d_call: .; cdr3_aa: CASSGPSGDTQYF; cdr3_nt: TGCGCCAGCAGCGGCCCGAGCGGGGATACGCAGTATTTT
clone_size: once; v_call: TRBV6-2/TRBV6-3; j_call: TRBJ2-7; d_call: TRBD2; cdr3_aa: CASSQQGLALYEQYF; cdr3_nt: TGTGCCAGCAGTCAACAGGGACTAGCCCTCTACGAGCAGTACTTC
clone_size: few; v_call: TRBV19; j_call: TRBJ2-2; d_call: TRBD1; cdr3_aa: CASSVNRGTNTGELFF; cdr3_nt: TGTGCCAGTAGTGTGAACAGGGGAACGAACACCGGGGAGCTGTTTTTT
clone_size: few; v_call: TRBV18; j_call: TRBJ2-6; d_call: .; cdr3_aa: CASPRQGSLSGANVLTF; cdr3_nt: TGTGCCAGCCCCCGTCAGGGAAGCTTGTCTGGGGCCAACGTCCTGACTTTC
clone_size: .; v_call: TRBV3-1; j_call: TRBJ2-3; d_call: .; cdr3_aa: CASSHLGTSSTDTQYF; cdr3_nt: TGTGCCAGCAGCCATCTCGGGACTTCTAGCACAGATACGCAGTATTTT
clone_size: .; v_call: TRBV6-5; j_call: TRBJ2-1; d_call: .; cdr3_aa: CASRLSRNSYNEQFF; cdr3_nt: TGTGCCAGCAGACTAAGCAGAAACTCATACAATGAGCAGTTCTTC
clone_size: few; v_call: TRBV20-1; j_call: TRBJ2-7; d_call: TRBD2; cdr3_aa: CSVRGLAGVEQYF; cdr3_nt: TGCAGTGTTAGGGGACTAGCGGGAGTTGAGCAGTACTTC
clone_size: .; v_call: TRBV28; j_call: TRBJ2-7; d_call: TRBD1; cdr3_aa: CASSFTGGAGEQYF; cdr3_nt: TGTGCCAGCAGTTTTACAGGGGGCGCGGGGGAGCAGTACTTC